The 15 T cell receptor beta chains in this list originate from one sample, sequenced in a study of cytomegalovirus exposure and HLA in healthy donors. This PCR relied on a set of 60 Vbeta primers and 13 Jbeta primers. Profiled with immunoSEQ multiplex PCR; TCRdb holds only in-frame clones, not every one. The profile shows around 160,000 clones, approximately 82% of them singletons. Material for sequencing was PBMCs. These receptors were obtained from a male donor in good health and CMV-seropositive.

The CDR3 DNA is TGTGCCAGTAGTATGGGGGGAGTTTTCACCGGGGAGCTGTTTTTT. Its protein is CASSMGGVFTGELFF. The chain combines TRBV19 with TRBJ2-2; tentatively, D is TRBD2 (6 bases). The CDR3 extends over 15 amino acids. The ends were cut back, 3 bases at V and 4 bases at J, with 12 bases in the middle. CDR1 and CDR2 from the germline V gene are LNHDA and SQIVND (reference sequence).

The V gene is TRBV18, the J gene TRBJ1-2; tentative D call: TRBD1 (6 bases). The CDR3 totals 14 residues. The V gene lost 3 bases and the J gene lost 4 bases, with 12 bases spanning the gap. CDR1 is KGHSH and CDR2 is LQKENI in the germline V gene. CDR3 nucleotide sequence: TGTGCCAGCTCACCTCCGTGGACAGCCTATGGCTACACCTTC. It specifies CASSPPWTAYGYTF.

This clone was recorded once. The V and J genes are TRBV5-1 and TRBJ2-5, with 8 bases aligning to TRBD1. With the DNA end fitting TRBJ2-7 better, the J assignment may be wrong. Germline loops: CDR1 SGHRS, CDR2 YFSETQ. This CDR3 is built from 14 residues. Written as DNA, the CDR3 is TGCGCCAGCAGCTTAGGACAGGGACCCTACGAGCAGTACTTC. This codes for CASSLGQGPYEQYF.

The chain carries TRBV6-5 and TRBJ2-5; 11 nucleotides agree with TRBD1. Trimming at V came to 5 bases and at J to 5 bases, leaving 4 bases not matched to a gene. This CDR3 is 14 amino acids long. The germline V gene encodes CDR1 MNHEY and CDR2 SVGAGI. CDR3 DNA: TGTGCCAGCAGTGGACAGGGGGCGAGGGAGACCCAGTACTTC. Amino acids: CASSGQGARETQYF.

This clone was detected once. The V and J genes are TRBV10-3 and TRBJ2-5, with 7 bases aligning to TRBD1. V lost 6 bases to trimming and J lost 2 bases; unmatched junction nucleotides: 12. Germline values: CDR1 ENHRY, CDR2 SYGVKD. The CDR3 is 16 residues long. CDR3 bases: TGTGCCATCAGCGGGATCGGACAGGCCGGTCAAGAGACCCAGTACTTC. It codes for CAISGIGQAGQETQYF.

In this sample, this clone turned up a few times. This sequence joins TRBV19 and TRBJ2-7; 8 nucleotides agree with TRBD1. J lost 6 bases, V lost 6 bases, and 10 bases had no gene match. The CDR3 has 14 amino acids. Germline loops: CDR1 LNHDA, CDR2 SQIVND (reference sequence). This CDR3 is CASRYGQGIAEQYF. The CDR3 nucleotides are TGTGCCAGTAGATATGGACAGGGAATAGCCGAGCAGTACTTC.

The chain is built from TRBV18 and TRBJ2-7, with unresolved D. The CDR3 runs 13 residues. V lost 4 bases and J 1 base, leaving 8 bases between the germline ends. Germline assignment: CDR1 KGHSH and CDR2 LQKENI. The CDR3: CASSLKQSYEQYF. The DNA for the CDR3 is TGTGCCAGCTCACTGAAACAATCCTACGAGCAGTACTTC.

V gene TRBV7-9 combines with J gene TRBJ1-1, with 10 bases identical to TRBD1. This CDR3 is built from 16 residues. In germline, CDR1 is SEHNR, CDR2 FQNEAQ (reference sequence). The ends lost 1 base at V and 12 bases at J; junction bases unmatched: 14. DNA for the CDR3: TGTGCCAGCAGCTTAGTTGGGGACAGGGGCCTTGATGGGACTTTCTTT. Its protein product is CASSLVGDRGLDGTFF.

About this clone: Other DNA sequences in this sample translate to the same CDR3. The gene calls are TRBV30 and TRBJ1-1; D perhaps matches TRBD1 (5 bases). This CDR3 has 14 amino acids. The V gene lost 0 bases and the J gene lost 0 bases, with 8 bases spanning the gap. The V gene's germline CDR1 is GTSNPN and CDR2 SVGIG (reference sequence). CDR3 in DNA: TGTGCCTGGAGTGTAGGAGGGGTGAACACTGAAGCTTTCTTT. Protein sequence: CAWSVGGVNTEAFF.

The V gene is TRBV2, the J gene TRBJ1-2; 7 positions match TRBD1. V shed 11 bases and J 8 bases; nucleotides not matched to a gene: 11. This CDR3 is 12 amino acids long. Germline V gene data show CDR1 as SNHLY and CDR2 as FYNNEI. CDR3 in DNA: TGTGCCGGAGAAACAGGGGACTTGGGCTACACCTTC. It yields the protein CAGETGDLGYTF.

The J gene is TRBJ2-1, the V gene TRBV9, with unresolved D. Germline V CDR1 and CDR2: SGDLS, YYNGEE. The CDR3 has 13 amino acids. V lost 7 bases to trimming and J lost 3 bases, with 11 bases between them. This CDR3 is CASEERVYNEQFF. Written as DNA, the CDR3 is TGTGCCAGCGAGGAGAGAGTCTACAATGAGCAGTTCTTC.

As to this clone: The sample holds other DNA sequences that translate to the same CDR3. The chain links TRBV19 to TRBJ1-1, with TRBD1 matching 9 bases. Trimming took 2 bases from V and 1 from J; bases not matched to a gene: 5. Germline V gene lookup returns CDR1 LNHDA and CDR2 SQIVND (reference sequence). CDR3 length equals 16 residues. CDR3 bases: TGTGCCAGTAGTATAAGGGGACAGGGACCGAACACTGAAGCTTTCTTT. The encoded protein is CASSIRGQGPNTEAFF.

This clone was observed once. The gene calls are TRBV19 and TRBJ1-2; D unclear. The germline CDR1 and CDR2 sequences are LNHDA and SQIVND (reference sequence). V was shortened by 0 bases and J by 4 bases, with 6 bases between the two germline ends. The CDR3 length is 13 residues. The CDR3 sequence is CASSIDPRYGYTF. The CDR3, as DNA: TGTGCCAGTAGTATAGACCCCCGCTATGGCTACACCTTC. Supplemented by reference TRBV19 and TRBJ1-2, the full variable domain reads DGGITQSPKYLFRKEGQNVTLSCEQNLNHDAMYWYRQDPGQGLRLIYYSQIVNDFQKGDIAEGYSVSREKKESFPLTVTSAQKNPTAFYLCASSIDPRYGYTFGSGTRLTVV.

This clone was seen more than once but under ten times. The chain recombines TRBV18 with TRBJ1-5, with D uncertain. Germline CDR1 KGHSH, CDR2 LQKENI. The CDR3 covers 17 residues. V was trimmed by 6 bases and J by 0 bases, leaving 18 bases between them. The CDR3 region is CASSLNQPGNSNQPQHF. Written as DNA, the CDR3 is TGTGCCAGCTCGCTAAATCAGCCGGGAAATAGCAATCAGCCCCAGCATTTT. Full variable domain (rest looked up from reference TRBV18 and TRBJ1-5): NAGVMQNPRHLVRRRGQEARLRCSPMKGHSHVYWYRQLPEEGLKFMVYLQKENIIDESGMPKERFSAEFPKEGPSILRIQQVVRGDSAAYFCASSLNQPGNSNQPQHFGDGTRLSIL.

This clone was observed once. The chain carries TRBV7-9 and TRBJ2-7; TRBD2 agrees at 8 bases. This CDR3 spans 18 amino acids. Germline-derived CDR1 and CDR2 are SEHNR and FQNEAQ (reference sequence). V was clipped by 3 bases and J by 2 bases; unmatched bases: 15. CDR3 bases: TGTGCCAGCAGCTTGGGGCGGGGAGCGGGGGTTCTTCCCTACGAGCAGTACTTC. The encoded protein is CASSLGRGAGVLPYEQYF.